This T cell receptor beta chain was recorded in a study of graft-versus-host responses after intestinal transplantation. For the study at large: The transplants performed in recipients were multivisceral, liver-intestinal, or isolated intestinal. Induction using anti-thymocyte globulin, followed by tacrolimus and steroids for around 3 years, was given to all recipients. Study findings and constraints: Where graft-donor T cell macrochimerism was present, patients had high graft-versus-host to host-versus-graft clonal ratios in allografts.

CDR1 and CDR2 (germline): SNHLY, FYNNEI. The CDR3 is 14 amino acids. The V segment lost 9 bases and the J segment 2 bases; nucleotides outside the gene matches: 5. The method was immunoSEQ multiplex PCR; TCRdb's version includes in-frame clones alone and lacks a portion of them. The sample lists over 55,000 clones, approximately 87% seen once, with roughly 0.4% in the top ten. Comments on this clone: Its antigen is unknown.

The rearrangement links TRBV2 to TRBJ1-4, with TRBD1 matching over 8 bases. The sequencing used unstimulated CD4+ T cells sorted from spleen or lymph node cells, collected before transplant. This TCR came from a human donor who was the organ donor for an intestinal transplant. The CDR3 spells CASEDRVTNEKLFF. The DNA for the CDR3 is TGTGCCAGTGAGGACAGGGTCACTAATGAAAAACTGTTTTTT.